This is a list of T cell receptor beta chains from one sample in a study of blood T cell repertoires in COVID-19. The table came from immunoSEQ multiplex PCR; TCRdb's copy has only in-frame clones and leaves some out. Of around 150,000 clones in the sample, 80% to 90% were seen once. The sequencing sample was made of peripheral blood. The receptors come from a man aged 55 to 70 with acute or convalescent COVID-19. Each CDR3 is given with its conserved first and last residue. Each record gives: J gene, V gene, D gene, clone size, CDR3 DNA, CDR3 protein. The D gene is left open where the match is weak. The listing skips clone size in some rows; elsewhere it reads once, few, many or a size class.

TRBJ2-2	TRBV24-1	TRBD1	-	TGTGCCACCAGTGGACAGGGTAACACCGGGGAGCTGTTTTTT	CATSGQGNTGELFF
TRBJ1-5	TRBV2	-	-	TGTGCCAGCACCCTGGATTGGTCGGGTCAGCCCCAGCATTTT	CASTLDWSGQPQHF
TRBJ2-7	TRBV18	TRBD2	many	TGTGCCAGCTCTCGGGGACTAGCGGGAAACGAGCAGTACTTC	CASSRGLAGNEQYF
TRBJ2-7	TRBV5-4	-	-	TGTGCCAGCAGCATGACAGGGGCGGGGGACGAGCAGTACTTC	CASSMTGAGDEQYF
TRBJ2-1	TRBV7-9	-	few	TGTGCCAGCAGCCCTCGGAGGGGCTCCTACAATGAGCAGTTCTTC	CASSPRRGSYNEQFF
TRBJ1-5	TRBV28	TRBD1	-	TGTGCCAGCAGACAGGGGTATCAGCCCCAGCATTTT	CASRQGYQPQHF
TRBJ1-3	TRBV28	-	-	TGTGCCAGCAGTTTTTCCGGTTACGGGGGCTCTGGAAACACCATATATTTT	CASSFSGYGGSGNTIYF
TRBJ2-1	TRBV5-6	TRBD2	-	TGTGCCAGCAGCTTGGCCCGACTAGCCGGAGGACCAGAGCAGTTCTTC	CASSLARLAGGPEQFF
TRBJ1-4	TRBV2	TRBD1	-	TGTGCCAGCAGTGAGCCCCGGGGACAGGGAAATGAAAAACTGTTTTTT	CASSEPRGQGNEKLFF
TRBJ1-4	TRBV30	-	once	TGTGCCTGGGGCCGGACATCAACTAATGAAAAACTGTTTTTT	CAWGRTSTNEKLFF
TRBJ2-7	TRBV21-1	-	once	TGTGCCAGCAGCCGCAGCGGGAGGAACCCCTACGAGCAGTACTTC	CASSRSGRNPYEQYF
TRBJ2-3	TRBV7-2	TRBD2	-	TGTGCCAGCAGCTTATCGGATAGCGGGAGTAGATCGCAGTATTTT	CASSLSDSGSRSQYF
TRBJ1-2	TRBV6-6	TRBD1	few	TGTGCCAGCAGGGTACCCGGGACAGTCGACACCTTC	CASRVPGTVDTF
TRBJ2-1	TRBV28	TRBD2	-	TGTGCCAGCAGTTCCCAAACCGGGACTAGCGGGATCTATGAGCAGTTCTTC	CASSSQTGTSGIYEQFF
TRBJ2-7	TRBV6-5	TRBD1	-	TGTGCCAGCAGCCTAAGGACAGGGCAGGGATACGAGCAGTACTTC	CASSLRTGQGYEQYF
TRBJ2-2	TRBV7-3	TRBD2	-	TGTGCCAGCAGCCAGGGACTAGCGGGAACCGGGGAGCTGTTTTTT	CASSQGLAGTGELFF
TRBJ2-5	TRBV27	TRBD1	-	TGTGCCAGCAGTCCCTGGACAGGGGTGCGTGGGACCCAGTACTTC	CASSPWTGVRGTQYF
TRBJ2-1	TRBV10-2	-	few	TGCGCCAGCAGTGAGTTCTCGACTAGTAACAATGAGCAGTTCTTC	CASSEFSTSNNEQFF
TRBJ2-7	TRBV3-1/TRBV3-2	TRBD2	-	TGTGCCAGCAGCCAACTAGACAGGGCAGGTAGCGGGAGGAAGGAGCAGTACTTC	CASSQLDRAGSGRKEQYF
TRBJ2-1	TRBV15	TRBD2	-	TGTGCCACCAGCAGTGACACTCCTACTAGCGGGAGTTATAATGAGCAGTTCTTC	CATSSDTPTSGSYNEQFF
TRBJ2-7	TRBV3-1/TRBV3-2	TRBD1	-	TGTGCCAGCAGCAGACGGACAGGGGAGGGATACGAGCAGTACTTC	CASSRRTGEGYEQYF
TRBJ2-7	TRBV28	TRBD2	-	TGTGCCAGCAGTTTTTCGGGACAGGGGGCTTTCCGACTAGCGGGAGGGCCCTACGAGCAGTACTTC	CASSFSGQGAFRLAGGPYEQYF
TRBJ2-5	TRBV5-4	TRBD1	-	TGTGCCAGCAGCTTGGACAGGGGCAGTGAGACCCAGTACTTC	CASSLDRGSETQYF
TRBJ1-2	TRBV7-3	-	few	TGTGCCAGCAGCACGACAGGACAAGGCTATGGCTACACCTTC	CASSTTGQGYGYTF
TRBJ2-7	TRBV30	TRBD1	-	TGTGCCTGGAGACAGGGGACGTCCTACGAGCAGTACTTC	CAWRQGTSYEQYF
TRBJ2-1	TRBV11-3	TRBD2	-	TGTGCCAGCAGCTTAGTGGCTAGCGGGAGCGATGAGCAGTTCTTC	CASSLVASGSDEQFF
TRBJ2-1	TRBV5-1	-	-	TGCGCCAGCAGCTTGTCAGGGAAGGATGAGCAGTTCTTC	CASSLSGKDEQFF
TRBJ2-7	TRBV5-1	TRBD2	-	TGCGCCAGCAGAAGCGGGAGTATCTACGAGCAGTACTTC	CASRSGSIYEQYF
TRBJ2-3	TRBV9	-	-	TGTGCCAGCAGCGCGGGGGATACGCAGTATTTT	CASSAGDTQYF
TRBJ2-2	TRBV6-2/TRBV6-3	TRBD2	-	TGTGCCAGCAGCCCTAACCCAGAGAGACTAGCGGGGGAGCTGTTTTTT	CASSPNPERLAGELFF
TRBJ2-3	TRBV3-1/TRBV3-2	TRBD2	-	TGTGCCAGTCGACGGAGTTCTAGCGGGAGGGCGAAGACGCAGTATTTT	CASRRSSSGRAKTQYF
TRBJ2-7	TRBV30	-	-	TGTGCCTGGTCATTGGGAGAGGGCTACGAGCAGTACTTC	CAWSLGEGYEQYF
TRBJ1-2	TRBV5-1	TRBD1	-	TGCGCCAGCAGACTTGGAGGACAGGGTGGTGGCTACACCTTC	CASRLGGQGGGYTF
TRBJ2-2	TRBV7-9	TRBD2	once	TGTGCCAGCAGCCCCCAGACTAGCGGGAGGGCAAACACCGGGGAGCTGTTTTTT	CASSPQTSGRANTGELFF
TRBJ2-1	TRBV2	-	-	TGTGCCAGCAAAGGGACGGCGGGAAGAGAGGGTGAGCAGTTCTTC	CASKGTAGREGEQFF
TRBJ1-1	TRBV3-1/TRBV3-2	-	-	TGTGCCAGCAGCCCCAGAACCGGGCGGGTCGGAGCTTTCTTT	CASSPRTGRVGAFF
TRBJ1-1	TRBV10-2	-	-	TGCGCCAGCGAGGTGGCAGGGCCCGGGAGCACTGAAGCTTTCTTT	CASEVAGPGSTEAFF
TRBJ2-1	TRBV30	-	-	TGTGCCTGGAAGCGTGGCCAACTAGTGCTCTCCTACAATGAGCAGTTCTTC	CAWKRGQLVLSYNEQFF
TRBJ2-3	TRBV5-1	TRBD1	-	TGCGCCAGCAGCGCCACAGGGGCTGTAGATACGCAGTATTTT	CASSATGAVDTQYF
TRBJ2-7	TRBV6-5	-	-	TGTGCCAGCAGTGACTCTGGCGGCTCCTACGAGCAGTACTTC	CASSDSGGSYEQYF
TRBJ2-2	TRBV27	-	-	TGTGCCAGCGGGCGGGTTGAGGGAGCCGGGGAGCTGTTTTTT	CASGRVEGAGELFF
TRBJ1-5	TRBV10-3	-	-	TGTGCCATCAGTGAGCACGGGGGAGGGAGAGGACAGCCCCAGCATTTT	CAISEHGGGRGQPQHF
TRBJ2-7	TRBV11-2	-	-	TGTGCCAGCAGCTATATTAGGGGGACCTACGAGCAGTACTTC	CASSYIRGTYEQYF
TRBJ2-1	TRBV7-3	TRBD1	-	TGTGCCAGCAGCCGAACAGGGGATCCCTACAATGAGCAGTTCTTC	CASSRTGDPYNEQFF
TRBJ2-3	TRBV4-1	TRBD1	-	TGCGCCAGCAGCCAAGACTCGGCAGGGGGTATGACAGATACGCAGTATTTT	CASSQDSAGGMTDTQYF
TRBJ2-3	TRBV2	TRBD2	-	TGTGCCAGTGTCCCTGGCGGGAGTAGGAGCAGTACGCAGTATTTT	CASVPGGSRSSTQYF
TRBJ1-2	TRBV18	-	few	TGTGCCAGCTCACCACCCTTCGGGTGGGGCTACACCTTC	CASSPPFGWGYTF
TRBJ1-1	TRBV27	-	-	TGTGCCAGCAGTACCTGGAGGGGCGAGGCTGAAGCTTTCTTT	CASSTWRGEAEAFF
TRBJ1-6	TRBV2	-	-	TGTGCCAGCAGTGAAGGCTCGGGAACGGGTTCACCCCTCCACTTT	CASSEGSGTGSPLHF
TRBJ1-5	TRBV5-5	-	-	TGTGCCAGCAGCTTTCTTCCCGGTCAGCCCCAGCATTTT	CASSFLPGQPQHF
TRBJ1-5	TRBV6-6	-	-	TGTGCCAGCAGTTACATACAGGGTAATCAGCCCCAGCATTTT	CASSYIQGNQPQHF
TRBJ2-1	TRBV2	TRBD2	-	TGTGCCAGCACCGGGAGCGGGAGGGTTGAGCAGTTCTTC	CASTGSGRVEQFF
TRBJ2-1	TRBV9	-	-	TGTGCCAGCAGCCAAACAGAACGGGAATACAATGAGCAGTTCTTC	CASSQTEREYNEQFF
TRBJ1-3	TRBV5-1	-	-	TGCGCCAGCAGCTTGGGACACCTTTCAGGAAACACCATATATTTT	CASSLGHLSGNTIYF
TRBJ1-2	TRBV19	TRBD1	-	TGTGCCAGTAGTATCGTGACAGGGGGCTATGGCTACACCTTC	CASSIVTGGYGYTF
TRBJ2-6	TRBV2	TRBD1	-	TGTGCCAGCAGTGTCGTACCGGGACAGCTAAACTCTGGGGCCAACGTCCTGACTTTC	CASSVVPGQLNSGANVLTF
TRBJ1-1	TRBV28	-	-	TGTGCCAGCAGTTCCCCAGGCAGGGGAGACATGAACACTGAAGCTTTCTTT	CASSSPGRGDMNTEAFF